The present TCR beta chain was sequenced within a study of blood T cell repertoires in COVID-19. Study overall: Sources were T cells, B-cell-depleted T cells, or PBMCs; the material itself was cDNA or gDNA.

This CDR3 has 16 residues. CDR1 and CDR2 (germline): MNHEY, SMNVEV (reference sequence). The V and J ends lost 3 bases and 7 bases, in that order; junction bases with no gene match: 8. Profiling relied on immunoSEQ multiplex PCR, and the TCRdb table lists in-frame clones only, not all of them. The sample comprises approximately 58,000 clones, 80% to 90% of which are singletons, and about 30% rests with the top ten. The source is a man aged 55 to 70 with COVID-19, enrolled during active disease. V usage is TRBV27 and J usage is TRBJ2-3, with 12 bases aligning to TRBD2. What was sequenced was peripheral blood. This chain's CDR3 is CASSFPGLAGSNTQYF. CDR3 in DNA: TGTGCCAGCAGTTTTCCCGGACTAGCGGGGTCTAATACGCAGTATTTT.